Listed here are 27 T cell receptor beta chains from one sample, sequenced in a study of spatial heterogeneity in lung cancer. TCRdb re-analysed the 5' RACE reads in MiXCR, keeping a single row per CDR3 protein. The sample lists some 54,000 distinct CDR3 sequences; around 6.7% were seen once. Time point reported: blood at routine non-recurrence follow-up after resection. Researchers sequenced whole RNA taken from tumor, nontumor lung or frozen PBMC without sorting. The sample here was PBMCs, taken at follow-up. These receptors all come from a female donor with early-stage non-small cell lung cancer.

Only a few counts were recorded for this clonotype. The V and J genes are TRBV5-5 and TRBJ1-1; 8 bases fit TRBD1. Trimming took 7 bases from V and 3 from J; bases not matched to a gene: 14. The CDR3 has 16 residues. CDR1 and CDR2 (germline): SGHKS, YYEKEE (reference sequence). In DNA form, the CDR3 reads TGTGCCAGCGAGACAGGGGCCTGGGGTCCTGACACTGAAGCTTTCTTT. Protein: CASETGAWGPDTEAFF.

This clonotype was seen many times. CDR3 residues: CASSLGTGNYGYTF. In DNA form, the CDR3 reads TGCGCCAGCAGCTTAGGGACAGGAAACTATGGCTACACCTTC. This chain connects TRBV5-1 to TRBJ1-2; 8 nucleotides align to TRBD1. The ends lost 2 bases at V and 2 bases at J; junction bases unmatched: 2. This CDR3 has 14 residues. Germline CDR1 is SGHRS and CDR2 is YFSETQ.

In its sample, this clonotype was seen many times. The genes are TRBV6-2 or TRBV6-3 and TRBJ2-3; D gene unclear. Germline-derived CDR1 and CDR2 are MNHEY and SVGEGT. V dropped 3 bases and J dropped 5 bases, with 6 bases sitting between them. The CDR3 sequence is 12 residues long. The CDR3 reads CASSYFGDTQYF. The CDR3 region has the DNA TGTGCCAGCAGTTATTTCGGAGATACGCAGTATTTT.

This clonotype was picked up many times. The V call is TRBV12-3 or TRBV12-4, the J call TRBJ2-7; D might be TRBD1 (5 bases). Trimming pared 4 bases from V and 9 bases from J, leaving 13 bases between. The CDR3 is 12 residues long. The CDR3 is CASSSQGQVQYF. The DNA of the CDR3 is TGTGCCAGCAGTTCCCAGGGTCAGGTGCAGTACTTC.

This clonotype was counted at least ten times. The chain joins TRBV12-3 or TRBV12-4 to TRBJ1-5, with D maybe TRBD1 (6 bases). The CDR3 runs 17 residues. V was trimmed by 5 bases and J by 5 bases, leaving 22 bases between them. The chain's CDR3 is CASSTNGGGVGDQPQHF. Here the CDR3 DNA reads TGTGCCAGCAGTACGAACGGCGGGGGCGTAGGTGATCAGCCCCAGCATTTT.

In its sample, this clonotype was seen a few times. The chain couples TRBV5-1 to TRBJ1-1, with D perhaps TRBD1 (5 bases). The CDR3 has 14 residues. Germline CDR1 reads SGHRS; CDR2 reads YFSETQ. Between the trimmed V and J ends, which lost 2 bases and 1 base, there was a span of 9 bases. CDR3 sequence: CASSLGVGNTEAFF. The CDR3 nucleotides read TGCGCCAGCAGCTTAGGGGTAGGGAACACTGAAGCTTTCTTT.

DNA for the CDR3: TGCAGTGCTAGACCTGCGGGGGAAGAGACCCAGTACTTC. This translates into CSARPAGEETQYF. This sequence joins TRBV20-1 and TRBJ2-5; 7 bases are shared with TRBD2. CDR3 length: 13 amino acids. V shed 2 bases and J 3 bases; nucleotides not matched to a gene: 3. The germline CDR1 and CDR2 sequences are DFQATT and SNEGSKA (reference sequence).

This clonotype was seen a handful of times. CDR3 coding DNA: TGCAGTGCTAGACTAGCGGGGGGGGCTCAAGAGACCCAGTACTTC. Its protein is CSARLAGGAQETQYF. The rearrangement links TRBV20-1 to TRBJ2-5; 12 bases agree with TRBD2. The CDR3 is 15 amino acids. V was pared by 2 bases and J by 2 bases, with 3 bases of the junction left unmatched. Germline V gene data show CDR1 as DFQATT and CDR2 as SNEGSKA (reference sequence).

This clonotype was recorded a few times. The rearrangement joins TRBV7-9 to TRBJ1-1; D gene unclear. Germline CDR1 is SEHNR and CDR2 is FQNEAQ (reference sequence). The V end was cut by 0 bases, the J end by 1 base, with 6 bases between. The CDR3 is made up of 14 amino acids. The CDR3 is CASSLAAGNTEAFF. The CDR3 coding sequence is TGTGCCAGCAGCTTAGCCGCAGGGAACACTGAAGCTTTCTTT.

About this clonotype itself: One end of the junction is discordant with germline, which a read error may explain. The chain links TRBV7-7 to TRBJ2-2, with 7 bases that match TRBD1. Germline assignment: CDR1 SSHAT and CDR2 FNYEAQ (reference sequence). This CDR3 is 14 amino acids long. In DNA, the CDR3 is TGTGCTAGCAGCCTCAACAGGGGAACCGGGGAGCTGTTTTTT. Encoded protein: CASSLNRGTGELFF.

This clonotype was seen repeatedly, ten times or more. The chain couples TRBV7-9 to TRBJ2-2; a weak D match, TRBD2 (6 bases). CDR3 length: 16 amino acids. V lost 1 base, J lost 0 bases, and 9 bases lay in between. The V gene's germline CDR1 is SEHNR and CDR2 FQNEAQ (reference sequence). Written as DNA, the CDR3 is TGTGCCAGCAGCTTAGGGACTACCTCGAACACCGGGGAGCTGTTTTTT. The encoded protein is CASSLGTTSNTGELFF.

This clonotype was detected ten times or more. The chain has TRBV5-1 and TRBJ1-1, with unresolved D. CDR3 length: 13 amino acids. Trimming pared 0 bases from V and 8 bases from J, leaving 11 bases between. Germline V gene sequence: CDR1 SGHRS, CDR2 YFSETQ. This CDR3 is CASSLERGREAFF. In nucleotides, the CDR3 is TGCGCCAGCAGCTTGGAACGGGGAAGGGAAGCTTTCTTT.

This clonotype has ten or more counts. The gene calls are TRBV14 and TRBJ2-1; 8 nucleotides agree with TRBD1. The CDR3 runs to 15 residues. V was clipped by 6 bases and J by 3 bases; unmatched bases: 7. Germline loops: CDR1 SGHDN, CDR2 FVKESK. This CDR3 reads CASRIAGGYYNEQFF. CDR3 in DNA: TGTGCCAGCAGAATCGCAGGGGGCTACTACAATGAGCAGTTCTTC.

This clonotype turned up a few times. The rearrangement uses TRBV5-1 and TRBJ2-7, with 8 nucleotides matching TRBD2. V was pared by 3 bases and J by 4 bases, with 9 bases of the junction left unmatched. Germline CDR1 reads SGHRS; CDR2 reads YFSETQ. The CDR3 contains 15 residues. The CDR3 loop is CASSSEGGGRYEQYF. In DNA form, the CDR3 reads TGCGCCAGCAGCTCCGAGGGCGGGGGGAGATACGAGCAGTACTTC.

This clonotype was picked up a small number of times. J is TRBJ1-1 and V is TRBV5-1, with a weak D call TRBD1 (6 bases). Germline V CDR1 and CDR2: SGHRS, YFSETQ. Deletions cut 4 bases from V and 4 bases from J, with 17 bases between. The CDR3 is 15 amino acids. The CDR3 region is CASSRGPKGVTEAFF. The CDR3 DNA sequence: TGCGCCAGCAGCCGGGGACCGAAGGGGGTCACTGAAGCTTTCTTT.

The gene calls are TRBV5-5 and TRBJ1-1; TRBD1 agrees at 9 bases. Germline V CDR1 and CDR2: SGHKS, YYEKEE (reference sequence). This CDR3 has 14 residues. Germline trimming cut 5 bases from V and 5 bases from J; bases unmatched to any gene: 7. In DNA form, the CDR3 reads TGTGCCAGCAGGCAAGGACAGGGGAGTACTGAAGCTTTCTTT. It specifies CASRQGQGSTEAFF.

This clonotype was detected only a few times. V and J are TRBV19 and TRBJ1-4; D uncertain. Per germline, CDR1 LNHDA and CDR2 SQIVND (reference sequence). This CDR3 is built from 17 residues. Trimming cost V 2 bases and J 5 bases, with 18 bases left between them. The CDR3 loop is CASSIRTALTGNEKLFF. Here the CDR3 DNA reads TGTGCCAGTAGTATACGTACAGCCTTGACGGGAAATGAAAAACTGTTTTTT.

At least ten counts were recorded for this clonotype. This chain connects TRBV30 to TRBJ2-3; no clear D gene. Germline V gene data show CDR1 as GTSNPN and CDR2 as SVGIG (reference sequence). This CDR3 is 13 amino acids long. Trimming took off 2 bases at V and 2 bases at J, with 8 bases between the two ends. CDR3 nucleotides: TGTGCCTGGAGTATAAGCCTCACAGATACGCAGTATTTT. Protein product: CAWSISLTDTQYF.

This clonotype showed up many times. The chain combines TRBV3-1 with TRBJ2-7, with D maybe TRBD2 (6 bases). The germline CDR1 and CDR2 sequences are LGHDT and YNNKEL (reference sequence). The V end lost 6 bases, the J end lost 3 bases, and 12 bases lay between the germline ends. The CDR3 extends over 13 amino acids. CDR3 coding DNA: TGTGCCAGCAGTCGGGACTTGAACTACGAGCAGTACTTC. Its translation: CASSRDLNYEQYF.

In this sample, this clonotype turned up many times. This rearrangement joins TRBV20-1 to TRBJ1-2, with 9 bases lining up with TRBD1. The CDR3 length is 16 residues. The V gene end was trimmed by 4 bases and the J gene end by 2 bases; junction bases not matched to a gene: 11. Germline V gene sequence: CDR1 DFQATT, CDR2 SNEGSKA (reference sequence). CDR3 residues: CSANTAGTGRNYGYTF. CDR3 bases: TGCAGTGCTAACACAGCCGGGACAGGGCGCAACTATGGCTACACCTTC.

This clonotype has at least ten counts. The chain carries TRBV9 and TRBJ1-1, with D perhaps matching TRBD1 (6 bases). V was trimmed by 0 bases and J by 0 bases, leaving 12 bases between them. Germline V gene sequence: CDR1 SGDLS, CDR2 YYNGEE. The CDR3 extends over 16 amino acids. The CDR3 nucleotides read TGTGCCAGCAGCGTAGGGACAGCGGGTATGAACACTGAAGCTTTCTTT. Translating gives CASSVGTAGMNTEAFF.

This clonotype was picked up a small number of times. This rearrangement joins TRBV5-1 to TRBJ2-5, with D hard to call. The V end was cut by 4 bases, the J end by 1 base, with 8 bases between. This CDR3 is built from 13 residues. Per the germline V gene, CDR1 is SGHRS and CDR2 is YFSETQ. DNA for the CDR3: TGCGCCAGCAGCCCGATTACCCAAGAGACCCAGTACTTC. Protein sequence: CASSPITQETQYF.

As for this clonotype: This could be a read error, since a much larger clone is one nucleotide away. The gene calls are TRBV7-7 and TRBJ1-1, with D possibly matching TRBD1 (5 bases). CDR3 length: 13 amino acids. Germline V gene sequence: CDR1 SSHAT, CDR2 FNYEAQ (reference sequence). Between the trimmed V and J ends, which lost 2 bases and 2 bases, there was a span of 6 bases. The CDR3 loop is CASSLQGNTEAFF. Written as DNA, the CDR3 is TGTGCCAGCAGCTTACAGGGTAACACTGAAGCTTTCTTT.

The CDR3 region is CASSPRTSALTDTQYF. The CDR3 DNA reads TGTGCCAGCAGTCCTAGGACTAGCGCCCTCACAGATACGCAGTATTTT. This chain uses TRBV2 with TRBJ2-3; TRBD2 matches 9 bases. Germline V gene lookup returns CDR1 SNHLY and CDR2 FYNNEI. With V trimmed by 5 bases and J by 2 bases, 8 bases remained unmatched. This CDR3 is built from 16 residues.

This clonotype was observed many times. The chain carries TRBV7-9 and TRBJ2-3, with 7 bases fitting TRBD1. Germline CDR1 reads SEHNR; CDR2 reads FQNEAQ (reference sequence). V lost 6 bases, J lost 1 base, and 19 bases stayed unmatched. This CDR3 spans 19 amino acids. CDR3 DNA: TGTGCCAGCAGTTCAACCGGGGCGAGGGGGCGTGGGCGCACAGATACGCAGTATTTT. It is translated as CASSSTGARGRGRTDTQYF.

This clonotype was found a few times. The chain employs TRBV10-2 and TRBJ1-1; D uncertain. This CDR3 region has 12 residues. Germline assignment: CDR1 WSHSY and CDR2 SAAADI. V lost 7 bases, J lost 11 bases, and 17 bases lay in between. CDR3 residues: CASTGLPPGAFF. The CDR3 bases are TGCGCCAGCACGGGGTTACCGCCGGGGGCTTTCTTT.

This clonotype was found a few times. The chain couples TRBV29-1 to TRBJ2-2; no firm D call. This CDR3 spans 13 amino acids. Germline V gene lookup returns CDR1 SQVTM and CDR2 ANQGSEA. The V gene lost 4 bases and the J gene lost 0 bases, with 6 bases spanning the gap. The CDR3 DNA follows: TGCAGCGTTGGTGAAGCGAACACCGGGGAGCTGTTTTTT. Protein sequence: CSVGEANTGELFF.